This section outlines one TCR beta chain sequence together with its context. Its antigen remains unidentified. The data were taken from a study of T cell responses to AZD1222 COVID-19 vaccine. Study-level results: In all cases, repertoires were sampled only after the peak T cell response. Donors were chiefly white British, with a greater number of females, and clonal diversity was perhaps underestimated.

TCRdb's table, derived via immunoSEQ multiplex PCR, lists solely in-frame clones and lacks some. The sample lists roughly 180,000 clones; about 89% were seen once. The CDR3 extends over 13 amino acids. CDR1 is SGHRS and CDR2 is YFSETQ in the germline V gene. J was trimmed by 0 bases and V by 7 bases; bases with no gene match: 2. The chain recombines TRBV5-1 with TRBJ1-1; 8 bases match TRBD1. The source material was peripheral blood, sampled on day 0 of AZD1222 vaccination. The sequence came from an adult in good health. CDR3 protein: CASQDRVNTEAFF. DNA of the CDR3: TGCGCCAGCCAGGACAGGGTGAACACTGAAGCTTTCTTT.